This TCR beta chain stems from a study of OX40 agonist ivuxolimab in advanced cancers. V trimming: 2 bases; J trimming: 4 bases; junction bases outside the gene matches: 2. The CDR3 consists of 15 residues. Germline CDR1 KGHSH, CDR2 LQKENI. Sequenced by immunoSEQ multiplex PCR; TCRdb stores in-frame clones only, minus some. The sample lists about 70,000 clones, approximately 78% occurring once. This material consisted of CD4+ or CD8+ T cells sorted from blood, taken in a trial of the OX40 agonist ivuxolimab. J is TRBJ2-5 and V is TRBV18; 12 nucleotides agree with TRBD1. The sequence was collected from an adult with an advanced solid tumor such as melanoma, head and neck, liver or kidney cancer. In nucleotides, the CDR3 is TGTGCCAGCTCACCAGGGACAGGGGGCACAGAGACCCAGTACTTC. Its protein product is CASSPGTGGTETQYF. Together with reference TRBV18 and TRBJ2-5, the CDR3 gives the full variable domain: NAGVMQNPRHLVRRRGQEARLRCSPMKGHSHVYWYRQLPEEGLKFMVYLQKENIIDESGMPKERFSAEFPKEGPSILRIQQVVRGDSAAYFCASSPGTGGTETQYFGPGTRLLVL.